This TCR beta chain was retrieved from a study of vaccination and CD4 T cells after COVID-19. Overall study: The study collected post-vaccine samples a median around 77 days after dose two, with a range of 14 to 241.

Turning to this clonotype: Its antigen is currently unknown.

V dropped 0 bases and J dropped 0 bases, with 7 bases sitting between them. Germline-derived CDR1 and CDR2 are MNHEY and SMNVEV (reference sequence). The CDR3 loop spans 15 amino acids. Treatment described: approximately 10-day PBMC culture with coronavirus spike peptide pools or control peptides (ViraFEST assay). The authors replaced half the medium with fresh IL-2 medium on days 3 and 7. Once obtained from cultured CD4+ T cells, the DNA was sequenced using the Oncomine TCR Beta short-read assay. After culture, CD4+ T cells served as the source for genomic DNA extraction. In TCRdb, the PCR reads were re-called with MiXCR into one record per CDR3 protein. The table shows about 18,000 distinct CDR3 sequences, with roughly 56% occurring only once.

The chain carries TRBV27 and TRBJ2-3; TRBD2 is a possible D gene (6 bases). Sequenced material: CD4+ T cells from blood, cultured in vitro, taken after SARS-CoV-2 vaccination. This clonotype originated in a human donor who had recovered from COVID-19. The CDR3 is CASSLSGRSTDTQYF. CDR3 nucleotides: TGTGCCAGCAGTTTATCAGGGAGGAGCACAGATACGCAGTATTTT.